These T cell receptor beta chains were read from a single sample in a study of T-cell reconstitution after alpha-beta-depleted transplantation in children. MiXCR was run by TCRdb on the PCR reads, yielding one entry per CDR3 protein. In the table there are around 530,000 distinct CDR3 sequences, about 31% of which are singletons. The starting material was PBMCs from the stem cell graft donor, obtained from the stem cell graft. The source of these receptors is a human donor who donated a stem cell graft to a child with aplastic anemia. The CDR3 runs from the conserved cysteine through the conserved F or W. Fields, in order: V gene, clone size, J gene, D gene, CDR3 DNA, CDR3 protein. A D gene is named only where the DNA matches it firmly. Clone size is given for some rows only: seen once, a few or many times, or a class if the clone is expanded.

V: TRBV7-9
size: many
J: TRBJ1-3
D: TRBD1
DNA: TGTGCCAGCAGACAGGGGGACGGGGCTGGAAACACCATATATTTT
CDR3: CASRQGDGAGNTIYF

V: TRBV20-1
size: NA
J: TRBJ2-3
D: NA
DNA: TGCAGTGCTGGGTCTAGCACAGATACGCAGTATTTT
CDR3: CSAGSSTDTQYF

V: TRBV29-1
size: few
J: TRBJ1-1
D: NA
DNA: TGCAGCGTCTTCATTCGGGGTTTTAGTCCGGCTGAAGCTTTCTTT
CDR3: CSVFIRGFSPAEAFF

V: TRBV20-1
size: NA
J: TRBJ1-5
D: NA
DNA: TGCAGTGCTAGCGATAAGGTGGGGGGCAATCAGCCCCAGCATTTT
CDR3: CSASDKVGGNQPQHF

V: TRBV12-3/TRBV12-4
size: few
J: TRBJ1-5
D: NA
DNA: TGTGCCAGCAGTTTTCGGGTTCAGCCCCAGCATTTT
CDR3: CASSFRVQPQHF

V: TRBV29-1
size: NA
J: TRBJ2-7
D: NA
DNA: TGCAGCGTTCAAGGCGGGGTCCCCTACGAGCAGTACTTC
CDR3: CSVQGGVPYEQYF

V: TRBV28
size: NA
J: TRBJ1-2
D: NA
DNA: TGTGCCAGCAGCCGCCAGCGTGCTGGTGGCTACACCTTC
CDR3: CASSRQRAGGYTF

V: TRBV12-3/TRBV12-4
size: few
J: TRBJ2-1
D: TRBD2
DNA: TGTGCCAGCAGTTACGAGCGGGGCTACAATGAGCAGTTCTTC
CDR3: CASSYERGYNEQFF

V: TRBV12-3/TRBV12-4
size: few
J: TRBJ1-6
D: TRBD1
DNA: TGTGCCAGCATACAGGGGAATTCACCCCTCCACTTT
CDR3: CASIQGNSPLHF

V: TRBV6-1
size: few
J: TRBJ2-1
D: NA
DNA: TGTGCCAGCAGTGAAAGGACAGCTAATGAGCAGTTCTTC
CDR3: CASSERTANEQFF

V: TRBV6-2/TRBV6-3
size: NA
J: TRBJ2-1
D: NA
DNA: TGTGCCAGCAGTATAAAAGCCCCTGGGGAGCAGTTCTTC
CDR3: CASSIKAPGEQFF

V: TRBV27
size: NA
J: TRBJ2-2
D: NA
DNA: TGTGCCAGCAGTTGGGCAGGTTACACCGGGGAGCTGTTTTTT
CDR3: CASSWAGYTGELFF

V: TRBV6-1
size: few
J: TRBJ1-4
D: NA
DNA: TGTGCCAGCAGTCCTCGGGGGTCGTTTGATGAAAAACTGTTTTTT
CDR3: CASSPRGSFDEKLFF

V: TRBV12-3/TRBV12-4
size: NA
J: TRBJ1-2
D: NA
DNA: TGTGCCAGCCTAGCCCCCGGTGGTATGACGCGAGGCTACACCTTC
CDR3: CASLAPGGMTRGYTF

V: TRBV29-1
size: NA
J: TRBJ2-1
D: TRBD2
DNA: TGCAGCGTTGCGGGACTAGCGGGAGGCCCCAGCTCCTACAATGAGCAGTTCTTC
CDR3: CSVAGLAGGPSSYNEQFF

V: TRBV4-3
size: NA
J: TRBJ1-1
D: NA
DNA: TGCGCCAGCAGCCACCTCTTCCGGGACGGGGAAGTTCAAGTCTTT
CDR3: CASSHLFRDGEVQVF

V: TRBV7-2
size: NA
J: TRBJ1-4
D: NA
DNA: TGTGCCAGCAGCAAGGGGGGGGCGAGTGAAAAACTGTTTTTT
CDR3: CASSKGGASEKLFF

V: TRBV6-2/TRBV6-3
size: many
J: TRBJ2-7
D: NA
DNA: TGCGCCAGCAGCTTGGCAGGGAGCTCCTACGAGCAGTACTTC
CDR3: CASSLAGSSYEQYF

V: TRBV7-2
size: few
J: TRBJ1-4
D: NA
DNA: TGTGCCAGCAGCCTCCGGGGTCCCTCCGGGGAAAAACTGTTTTTT
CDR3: CASSLRGPSGEKLFF

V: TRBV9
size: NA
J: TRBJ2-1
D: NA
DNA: TGTGCCAGCAGCCCCCTCGGGAACCCCTACAATGAGCAGTTCTTC
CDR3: CASSPLGNPYNEQFF

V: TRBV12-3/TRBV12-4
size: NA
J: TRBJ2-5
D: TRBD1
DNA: TGTGCCAGCAGTATACCGGGACAGGGGGCGAGAGAGACCCAGTACTTC
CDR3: CASSIPGQGARETQYF

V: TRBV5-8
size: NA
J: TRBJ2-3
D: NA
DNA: TGTGCCAGCAACTTGGGGACTCTGGGCACAGATACGCAGTATTTT
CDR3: CASNLGTLGTDTQYF

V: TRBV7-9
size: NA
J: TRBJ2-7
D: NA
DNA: TGTGCCAGCAGCTTAGTAACAGGGATCTTC
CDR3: CASSLVTGIF

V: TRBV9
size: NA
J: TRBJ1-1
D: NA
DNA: TGTGCCAGCAGCGCGCGACAGGAGAACACTGAAGCTTTCTTT
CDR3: CASSARQENTEAFF